A selection of T cell receptor beta chains follows, all from one sample in a study of blood T cell repertoires in COVID-19. Here immunoSEQ multiplex PCR was the method, and the copy in TCRdb shows in-frame clones only, minus some. This table holds some 110,000 clones, less than 85% found once. Sequencing was performed on peripheral blood. These receptors all come from a woman aged 55-70 years with acute or convalescent COVID-19. CDR3s include the opening cysteine and the closing phenylalanine or tryptophan. A D gene is named only where the DNA matches it firmly. A clone size is listed for some rows: how often the clone was seen (once, few, many), or a class if it is expanded.

TRBD1 TRBJ2-2 TRBV10-3 . CAVMTGVNTGELFF TGTGCCGTGATGACAGGGGTGAACACCGGGGAGCTGTTTTTT
. TRBJ1-5 TRBV6-5 . CASSDTLNQPQHF TGTGCCAGCAGCGACACTTTAAATCAGCCCCAGCATTTT
TRBD1 TRBJ2-5 TRBV19 . CASSMDRDQTQYF TGTGCCAGTAGTATGGACAGGGACCAGACCCAGTACTTC
. TRBJ1-4 TRBV28 . CASSFLNGKEDEKLFF TGTGCCAGCAGTTTCTTGAACGGGAAGGAGGATGAAAAACTGTTTTTT
. TRBJ1-3 TRBV18 . CASSPVGAPGNTIYF TGTGCCAGCTCACCAGTGGGCGCCCCTGGAAACACCATATATTTT
TRBD1 TRBJ2-7 TRBV14 . CASSQITTGSGYEQYF TGTGCCAGCAGCCAAATCACGACAGGGTCTGGTTACGAGCAGTACTTC
. TRBJ1-4 TRBV19 . CASSMGLGDEKLFF TGTGCCAGTAGTATGGGTCTAGGCGATGAAAAACTGTTTTTT
. TRBJ1-3 TRBV7-2 . CASSLAVGAQNTIYF TGTGCCAGCAGCTTAGCAGTGGGGGCGCAAAACACCATATATTTT
TRBD1 TRBJ2-7 TRBV28 . CASRTTGTGGAGYEQYF TGTGCCAGCCGAACGACCGGGACAGGGGGCGCAGGCTACGAGCAGTACTTC
TRBD1 TRBJ1-1 TRBV2 . CASSDLGQGGTEAFF TGTGCCAGCAGTGATCTGGGCCAGGGGGGTACTGAAGCTTTCTTT
. TRBJ1-5 TRBV6-5 once CASSRNREHQPQHF TGTGCCAGCAGCCGAAACAGGGAGCATCAGCCCCAGCATTTT
. TRBJ2-1 TRBV20-1 . CSASLNEQFF TGCAGTGCTAGCCTCAATGAGCAGTTCTTC
TRBD2 TRBJ2-7 TRBV7-9 . CASSQPLAGFSYEQYF TGTGCCAGCAGCCAGCCTCTAGCGGGGTTCTCCTACGAGCAGTACTTC
. TRBJ1-2 TRBV19 . CASSIGPGYGYTF TGTGCCAGTAGTATAGGCCCAGGGTATGGCTACACCTTC
TRBD2 TRBJ2-1 TRBV10-1 . CASSESGSYNEQFF TGCGCCAGCAGTGAGAGCGGGAGTTACAATGAGCAGTTCTTC
. TRBJ2-5 TRBV5-8 . CASSPGTRKQETQYF TGTGCCAGCAGCCCTGGGACACGCAAACAAGAGACCCAGTACTTC
. TRBJ1-4 TRBV2 few CASCEQGFEKLFF TGTGCCAGCTGTGAACAGGGCTTTGAAAAACTGTTTTTT